The 5 T cell receptor beta chains listed next were all sequenced from one sample in a study of neoadjuvant nivolumab and ipilimumab in lung cancer (dated by TCRdb to the early 2020s). To prepare the library, the immunoSEQ multiplex PCR assay was applied. TCRdb stores this immuneACCESS table with in-frame sequences only. Part of the clones is absent; in the studies checked, under half of the shortfall reflects unresolved V genes, and no reason is known for the rest. The sample data list approximately 29,000 clones, and around nine tenths of these were observed just once. The ten largest clones capture roughly 5% of the sample. Reading the label with the study, this specimen's time point is: at surgical resection after neoadjuvant nivolumab +/- ipilimumab. The specimen was peripheral blood, collected after neoadjuvant nivolumab, alone or with ipilimumab, at or shortly before surgery. The origin of the receptors is an adult with non-small cell lung cancer.

The chain couples TRBV7-2 to TRBJ2-5; TRBD2 might be the D (6 bases). V shed 5 bases and J shed 4 bases, with 14 bases lying between them. This CDR3 is 14 amino acids long. The V gene's germline CDR1 is SGHTA and CDR2 FQGNSA. CDR3 nucleotide sequence: TGTGCCAGCAGCCCGGGACTGGAACGAGAGACCCAGTACTTC. Protein: CASSPGLERETQYF.

The genes are TRBV4-2 and TRBJ1-4, with no clear D. The length of the CDR3 is 16 residues. CDR1 and CDR2 (germline): LGHNA, YNFKEQ. Trimming pared 3 bases from V and 0 bases from J, leaving 11 bases between. In DNA, the CDR3 is TGTGCCAGCAGCCAGGAGAACGTTGCAACTAATGAAAAACTGTTTTTT. This codes for CASSQENVATNEKLFF.

This chain uses TRBV7-2 with TRBJ1-5; D is uncertain. V was pared by 5 bases and J by 4 bases, with 9 bases between. The CDR3 totals 13 residues. CDR1 SGHTA and CDR2 FQGNSA come from the germline V gene. In nucleotides, the CDR3 is TGTGCCAGCAGCCCGTGGGAGAATCAGCCCCAGCATTTT. This gives the protein CASSPWENQPQHF.

The chain uses TRBV10-1 and TRBJ2-3, with D possibly matching TRBD2 (6 bases). The CDR3 covers 14 residues. V lost 5 bases to trimming and J lost 2 bases, with 11 bases between them. From germline, CDR1 is WNHNN and CDR2 SYGVQD (reference sequence). CDR3 sequence: CASSSGLLTDTQYF. CDR3 DNA sequence: TGCGCCAGCAGTTCTGGACTACTCACAGATACGCAGTATTTT.

The chain links TRBV5-1 to TRBJ1-4; D not resolved. CDR1 SGHRS and CDR2 YFSETQ come from the germline V gene. The CDR3 is 13 residues long. The germline V and J ends were trimmed by 0 bases and 4 bases, with 4 bases remaining between them. The CDR3 DNA follows: TGCGCCAGCAGCTTGGCACTTAATGAAAAACTGTTTTTT. Amino acid sequence: CASSLALNEKLFF.